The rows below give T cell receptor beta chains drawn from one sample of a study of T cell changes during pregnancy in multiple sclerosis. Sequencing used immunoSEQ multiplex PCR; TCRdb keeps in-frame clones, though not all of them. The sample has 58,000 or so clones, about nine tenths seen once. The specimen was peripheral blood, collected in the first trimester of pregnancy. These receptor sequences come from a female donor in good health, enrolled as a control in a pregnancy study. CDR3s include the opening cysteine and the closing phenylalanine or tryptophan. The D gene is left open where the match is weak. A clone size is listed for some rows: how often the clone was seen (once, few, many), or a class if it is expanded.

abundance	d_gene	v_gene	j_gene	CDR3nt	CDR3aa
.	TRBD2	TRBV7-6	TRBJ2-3	TGTGCCAGCAGCTTAGGGGGTAGCGGGAGCGCAGATACGCAGTATTTT	CASSLGGSGSADTQYF
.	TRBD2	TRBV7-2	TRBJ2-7	TGTGCCAGCAGCTTAGCGCCCAGCGGGAGGCTTAATTACGAGCAGTACTTC	CASSLAPSGRLNYEQYF
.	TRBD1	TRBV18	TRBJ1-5	TGTGCCAGCTCACTTAACGACAGGGCCGGCAATCAGCCCCAGCATTTT	CASSLNDRAGNQPQHF
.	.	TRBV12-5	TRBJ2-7	TGTGCTAGTGGTTTGTCCGGGTTGCCCTACGAGCAGTACTTC	CASGLSGLPYEQYF
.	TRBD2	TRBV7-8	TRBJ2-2	TGTGCCAGCAGCTCCTTGACTAGCGGGAGGGCCGAAAGGGAGCTGTTTTTT	CASSSLTSGRAERELFF
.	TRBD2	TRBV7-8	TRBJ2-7	TGTGCCAGCAGCTCGGGACTAGCGGGGGCGCTCGGACAGTACTTC	CASSSGLAGALGQYF
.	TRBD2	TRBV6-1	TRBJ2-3	TGTGCCAGCAGTGAAGGGGATAGCGGGATAGCAAGTACGCAGTATTTT	CASSEGDSGIASTQYF
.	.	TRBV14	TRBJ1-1	TGTGCCAGCAGCCAAGATTTAGGGGGCACTGAAGCTTTCTTT	CASSQDLGGTEAFF
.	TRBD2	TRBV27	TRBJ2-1	TGTGCCAGCAGTTTCCTCCTAGCGGGCTTAAAGAATGAGCAGTTCTTC	CASSFLLAGLKNEQFF
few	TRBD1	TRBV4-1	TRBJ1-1	TGCGCCAGCAGCCAAGATCCGCCAATAGACAGGGTTAAAGCTTTCTTT	CASSQDPPIDRVKAFF
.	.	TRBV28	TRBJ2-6	TGTGCCAGCAGTTCGGTCTCAAGCTCTGGGGCCAACGTCCTGACTTTC	CASSSVSSSGANVLTF
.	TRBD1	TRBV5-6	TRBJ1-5	TGTGCCAGCAGCTTAGGACAGGACGAACGGCCCCAGCATTTT	CASSLGQDERPQHF
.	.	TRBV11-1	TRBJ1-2	TGTGCCAGCAGCCCAGACAGCCTCTATGGCTACACCTTC	CASSPDSLYGYTF
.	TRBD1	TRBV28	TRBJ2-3	TGTGCCAGCAGTTTTCGAACAGGGGCAGATACGCAGTATTTT	CASSFRTGADTQYF
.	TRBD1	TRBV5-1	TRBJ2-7	TGCGCCAGCAGCTTGGGCCCCGTAGGGGGCTTCAACGAGCAGTACTTC	CASSLGPVGGFNEQYF
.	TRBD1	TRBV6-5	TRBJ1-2	TGTGCCAGCAGGATGAGGGACAGAGCTAACTATGGCTACACCTTC	CASRMRDRANYGYTF